The 29 T cell receptor beta chains in this list originate from one sample, sequenced in a study of CD8+ T cells in alopecia areata. Cell sorting was performed on pooled cutaneous lymph node cells with CD4, CD8alpha, NKG2D, NKG2ACE and other markers. cDNA prepared by RNA extraction and subsequent reverse transcription served as the template for sequencing. Assay used: immunoSEQ multiplex PCR; TCRdb lists only in-frame clones, some missing. This sample shows about 300,000 clones and no singletons; 1.2% rests with the ten largest. The sample was CD4+ T cells sorted from a lymph node. These receptors originate from a C3H/HeJ mouse with alopecia areata. The strain's MHC haplotype is H2-k.

This clone was detected a few times. Gene names follow the mouse nomenclature. Read sequence stops 4 residues before the CDR3 end, and the germline J gene provides the missing end. Other nucleotide sequences in the sample specify the same CDR3. The J gene is TRBJ1-1, the V gene TRBV13-2; 8 positions agree with TRBD1. Germline V gene sequence: CDR1 NNHNN, CDR2 SYGAGS (reference sequence). The CDR3 runs 16 residues. V lost 0 bases and J lost 2; bases outside the gene matches: 6. CDR3 DNA (partial): TGTGCCAGCGGTGATGCTGGACAGGGAAGCAACACA. It codes for CASGDAGQGSNT. The full CDR3 protein is CASGDAGQGSNTEVFF.

A note on this clone: Gene names are the mouse ones. The read comes to an end 4 residues before the CDR3 does, leaving the germline J gene to fill in the end. Other DNA sequences in this sample translate to the same CDR3. The rearrangement links TRBV13-1 to TRBJ2-2; the match to TRBD2 covers 10 bases. The trim removed 4 bases at V and 1 base at J, leaving 4 bases unmatched. Germline CDR1 NSHNY, CDR2 SYGAGN. This CDR3 is built from 16 residues. The CDR3 here is CASSPDWGENTGQLYF. CDR3 DNA (partial): TGTGCCAGCAGTCCTGACTGGGGGGAAAACACCGGG.

This clone appeared a few times. Genes and germline are mouse. The CDR3 extends 4 residues past the end of the read, so its final part is completed from the germline J gene. The sample has other DNA sequences that encode this CDR3 too. The chain combines TRBV13-2 with TRBJ2-1; 8 nucleotides align to TRBD1. CDR1 NNHNN and CDR2 SYGAGS come from the germline V gene (reference sequence). The CDR3 totals 15 residues. V trimming: 0 bases; J trimming: 5 bases; junction bases outside the gene matches: 4. The CDR3 sequence: CASGDAGGADAEQFF. The part of the CDR3 DNA that was read is TGTGCCAGCGGTGATGCAGGGGGCGCAGATGCT.

This clone was observed a few times. Here the gene names and germline are mouse. The read terminates 4 residues before the CDR3 end, so the remaining end is supplied by the germline J gene. The rearrangement joins TRBV17 to TRBJ2-2, with D possibly TRBD2 on 6 matching bases. V was trimmed by 1 base and J by 6 bases, leaving 9 bases between them. This CDR3 has 14 residues. The V gene's germline CDR1 is MNHDT and CDR2 YYDKIL. The sequenced part of the CDR3 DNA is TGTGCTAGCAGTAGAGTGGGGGAACCCGGG. Translated, it gives CASSRVGEPG. The whole CDR3 sequence reads CASSRVGEPGQLYF.

Comment on this clone: The germline and genes are mouse ones. With the read ending 4 residues before the CDR3 end, the germline J gene is used to fill in that end. This chain joins TRBV13-2 and TRBJ2-2; tentative D call: TRBD1 (6 bases). V lost 0 bases and J 3 bases, leaving 9 bases between the germline ends. The CDR3 consists of 15 residues. The germline V gene encodes CDR1 NNHNN and CDR2 SYGAGS (reference sequence). CDR3 residues: CASGDAQGHTGQLYF. Incomplete CDR3 DNA: TGTGCCAGCGGTGATGCTCAGGGGCACACCGGG.

This clone was recorded a few times. The gene names here belong to mouse. The read falls 4 residues short of the CDR3 end, and the missing part is taken from the germline J gene. The gene calls are TRBV5 and TRBJ1-4, with D maybe TRBD1 (5 bases). V was cut by 1 base and J by 6 bases, with 12 bases left in between. The germline gives CDR1 LGHNA, CDR2 YNLKQL (reference sequence). The CDR3 runs 15 residues. CDR3 in amino acids: CASSQGTGGDERLFF. The sequenced CDR3 bases are TGTGCCAGCAGCCAAGGGACTGGGGGGGACGAA.

This clone has just a few counts. Mouse germline and gene names are used. With the read ending 4 residues before the CDR3 end, the germline J gene is used to fill in that end. This sequence joins TRBV31 and TRBJ1-2, with D unresolved. The CDR3 has 13 amino acids. Germline lookup yields CDR1 GKSSPN and CDR2 SITVG. V was shortened by 0 bases and J by 2 bases, with 7 bases between the two germline ends. CDR3 sequence: CAWSLIINSDYTF. The part of the CDR3 DNA that was read is TGTGCCTGGAGTCTGATTATTAACTCC.

With regard to this clone: A much larger clone differs from this one at a single base, so this may be a read error. Germline and genes: mouse. Other DNA variants within this sample encode the same CDR3. The sequenced part of the CDR3 DNA is TGTGCCAGCAGGGGACTGGGGGCTAGTGCAGAA. It codes for CASRGLGASAE. The CDR3 as a whole reads CASRGLGASAETLYF. The rearrangement links TRBV19 to TRBJ2-3; 11 nucleotides match TRBD2. The DNA ends 4 residues before the CDR3 does, and the rest of the CDR3 is filled in from the germline J gene. The V segment lost 5 bases and the J segment 0 bases; nucleotides outside the gene matches: 2. The length of the CDR3 is 15 residues. From germline, CDR1 is FNHDT and CDR2 SITEND (reference sequence).

There are a few counts of this clone. Gene names are the mouse ones. CDR3 amino acids: CASSLRDSYAEQFF. CDR3 DNA, as far as it was read: TGTGCCAGCAGCCTACGGGACAGCTATGCT. V gene TRBV14 combines with J gene TRBJ2-1, with 7 positions matching TRBD1. Sequencing ends 4 residues short of the CDR3 end; the germline J gene provides the rest. Trimming removed 5 bases from V and 3 bases from J; junction bases left unmatched: 5. This CDR3 comprises 14 residues. Per germline, CDR1 SGHDT and CDR2 FRDEAV.

Notes on this clone: A much larger clonotype is one base distant, so this may be a read error. Germline and genes: mouse. From the germline J gene comes the end of the CDR3, since the read stops 4 residues before it. Within the sample, other DNA sequences also encode this same CDR3. The chain is built from TRBV1 and TRBJ2-5; TRBD2 agrees at 7 bases. The V and J ends lost 5 bases and 2 bases, in that order; junction bases with no gene match: 1. The CDR3 contains 13 residues. Germline CDR1 is NSQYPW and CDR2 is LRSPGD (reference sequence). The sequenced part of the CDR3 DNA is TGCACCTGCAGTTCTGGGGGCCAAGAC. This gives the protein CTCSSGGQD. The full CDR3 protein is CTCSSGGQDTQYF.

This clone was seen more than once but under ten times. The gene symbols are mouse symbols. The read comes to an end 4 residues before the CDR3 does, leaving the germline J gene to fill in the end. This sequence joins TRBV19 and TRBJ2-3, with 8 bases matching TRBD2. The ends lost 5 bases at V and 0 bases at J; junction bases unmatched: 2. Germline CDR1 reads FNHDT; CDR2 reads SITEND (reference sequence). The CDR3 is 14 residues long. The sequenced part of the CDR3 DNA is TGTGCCAGCAGAGGGGGGGCTAGTGCAGAA. This codes for CASRGGASAE. The whole CDR3 is CASRGGASAETLYF. Full variable domain (rest looked up from reference TRBV19 and TRBJ2-3): GGIITQTPKFLIGQEGQKLTLKCQQNFNHDTMYWYRQDSGKGLRLIYYSITENDLQKGDLSEGYDASREKKSSFSLTVTSAQKNEMAVFLCASRGGASAETLYFGSGTRLTVL.

This clone was detected a few times. Germline and genes here are mouse. Read coverage stops 4 residues before the CDR3 terminus; the germline J gene supplies the remainder. V and J are TRBV13-3 and TRBJ2-7; D might be TRBD2 (6 bases). Germline V gene data show CDR1 as NNHDY and CDR2 as SYVADS. The CDR3 is 12 amino acids. The CDR3 DNA, read in part, is TGTGCCAGCAGGGGGGGAGGATAT. It is translated as CASRGGGY. The whole CDR3 region reads CASRGGGYEQYF.

On this clone itself: Germline and genes: mouse. Read sequence stops 4 residues before the CDR3 end, and the germline J gene provides the missing end. The V gene is TRBV19, the J gene TRBJ2-4; D may be TRBD1 (5 bases). CDR3 size: 14 residues. V lost 4 bases, J lost 0 bases, and 9 bases lay in between. CDR1 and CDR2 from the germline V gene are FNHDT and SITEND (reference sequence). The sequenced CDR3 bases are TGTGCCAGCAGTCAAGGGGTCAGTCAAAAC. It specifies CASSQGVSQN. The entire CDR3 reads CASSQGVSQNTLYF.

This clone turned up a few times. Gene labels here are mouse ones. The CDR3 end lies 4 residues beyond the end of the read and is filled in from the germline J gene. The rearrangement uses TRBV19 and TRBJ2-4; perhaps TRBD1 as D (5 bases). The CDR3 has 13 amino acids. Germline V gives CDR1 FNHDT, CDR2 SITEND (reference sequence). CDR3 in amino acids: CASSIDRENTLYF. The CDR3 bases that were read are TGTGCCAGCAGTATTGACAGAGAAAAC.

The table lists this clone with a few counts. Gene names and germline match the mouse. With the read ending 4 residues before the CDR3 end, the germline J gene is used to fill in that end. The V and J genes are TRBV13-3 and TRBJ2-7, with 8 bases identical to TRBD1. The germline V gene has CDR1 NNHDY and CDR2 SYVADS. The CDR3 has 13 residues. The CDR3 protein is CASSGHRGYEQYF. The CDR3 bases that were read are TGTGCCAGCAGTGGTCACAGGGGGTAT.

In regard to this clone: Genes and germline are mouse. The missing CDR3 end, 3 residues past where the read stops, is filled in from the germline J gene. The chain links TRBV13-3 to TRBJ1-6; D unclear. TRBJ1-6 has ORF status, its function being uncertain. This CDR3 spans 13 amino acids. CDR1 is NNHDY and CDR2 is SYVADS in the germline V gene. Trimming stripped 3 bases from V and 4 bases from J, with 5 bases between. The sequenced CDR3 bases are TGTGCCAGCAGTGGCAGGTATAATTCGCCC. It specifies CASSGRYNSP. The CDR3, in full, reads CASSGRYNSPLYF.

A note on this clone: Gene names denote mouse genes. The CDR3 is cut off 4 residues early in the read; its end comes from the germline J gene. The chain uses TRBV13-2 and TRBJ2-5, with a weak D call TRBD2 (7 bases). This CDR3 is 15 amino acids long. Germline assignment: CDR1 NNHNN and CDR2 SYGAGS (reference sequence). The V gene lost 2 bases and the J gene lost 0 bases, with 10 bases spanning the gap. The CDR3 bases that were read are TGTGCCAGCGGTGAAAGGGGGGCTAACCAAGAC. Translated: CASGERGANQD. The full CDR3 protein reads CASGERGANQDTQYF.

Comments on this clone: Gene names are the mouse ones. Incomplete CDR3 DNA: TGTGCCAGCAGCCCCGGGACAGGGGCGCGGACA. Translation gives CASSPGTGART. The entire CDR3 protein reads CASSPGTGARTEVFF. The chain recombines TRBV13-1 with TRBJ1-1; the match to TRBD1 covers 10 bases. The sequenced fragment ends 4 residues before the CDR3 boundary, so the rest is inferred from the germline J gene. This CDR3 contains 15 residues. The germline V gene has CDR1 NSHNY and CDR2 SYGAGN.

This clone was observed many times. The genes are named according to mouse. The CDR3 end falls 4 residues outside the read, so it is completed with the germline J gene. Other DNA variants within this sample encode the same CDR3. The V gene is TRBV13-1, the J gene TRBJ2-2; 8 nucleotides line up with TRBD2. The germline V gene encodes CDR1 NSHNY and CDR2 SYGAGN. J gave up 3 bases and V 1 base, and 2 bases lay outside the gene matches. The CDR3 extends over 15 amino acids. CDR3 DNA (partial): TGTGCCAGCAGTGATCTGGGGGGCGACACCGGG. Amino acids: CASSDLGGDTG. In full, the CDR3 reads CASSDLGGDTGQLYF.

This clone has more than one count but fewer than ten. Gene and germline names: mouse. Read sequence stops 4 residues before the CDR3 end, and the germline J gene provides the missing end. The rearrangement links TRBV14 to TRBJ1-1; TRBD1 matches at 9 bases. The CDR3 spans 15 residues. Germline V gene data show CDR1 as SGHDT and CDR2 as FRDEAV. V gave up 1 base and J gave up 4 bases; unmatched junction bases: 5. The CDR3 DNA, read in part, is TGTGCCAGCAGTTTCACAGGGGGCGCCGGCACA. This codes for CASSFTGGAGT. The CDR3 as a whole reads CASSFTGGAGTEVFF. Complete variable domain (other parts from reference TRBV14 and TRBJ1-1): EAGVTQSPRYAVLQEGQAVSFWCDPISGHDTLYWYQQPRDQGPQLLVYFRDEAVIDNSQLPSDRFSAVRPKGTNSTLKIQSAKQGDTATYLCASSFTGGAGTEVFFGKGTRLTVV.

This clone was seen at least ten times. The gene names here belong to mouse. The read comes to an end 4 residues before the CDR3 does, leaving the germline J gene to fill in the end. The chain combines TRBV1 with TRBJ2-5; D not resolved. Germline V CDR1 and CDR2: NSQYPW, LRSPGD (reference sequence). CDR3 length: 13 residues. The V and J ends lost 3 bases and 0 bases respectively, with 4 bases between them. The part of the CDR3 DNA that was read is TGCACCTGCAGTGCCCTTAACCAAGAC. Its protein is CTCSALNQD. The entire CDR3 protein is CTCSALNQDTQYF.

In this sample, this clone turned up many times. Mouse germline and gene names are used. The read ends 4 residues early relative to the CDR3; the germline J gene fills the gap. Other DNA sequences of this sample code for an identical CDR3. This chain joins TRBV13-1 and TRBJ1-2; a weak D match, TRBD1 (6 bases). Germline V gives CDR1 NSHNY, CDR2 SYGAGN. The CDR3 has 13 residues. Trimming left V 4 bases short and J 2 bases short, with 9 bases between. The CDR3 here is CASSNRANSDYTF. The sequenced CDR3 bases are TGTGCCAGCAGTAACAGGGCGAACTCC.

As to this clone: The listed genes are named as in mouse. The CDR3 end is not reached by the read, which stops 4 residues before it; the germline J gene fills it in. The J gene is TRBJ2-1, the V gene TRBV19, with 13 positions matching TRBD2. This CDR3 spans 16 amino acids. Germline V gene sequence: CDR1 FNHDT, CDR2 SITEND (reference sequence). Losses at the gene ends were 3 bases for V and 1 base for J; bases not matched to a gene: 1. This CDR3 is CASSTGLGGNYAEQFF. The CDR3 bases that were read are TGTGCCAGCAGTACGGGACTGGGGGGGAACTATGCT.

In the case of this clone: Germline and genes: mouse. Sequencing ends 4 residues short of the CDR3 end; the germline J gene provides the rest. This chain uses TRBV5 with TRBJ2-1; TRBD2 aligns across 8 bases. J gave up 4 bases and V 0 bases, and 5 bases lay outside the gene matches. Germline CDR1 and CDR2: LGHNA and YNLKQL (reference sequence). The CDR3 totals 16 residues. The CDR3 region is CASSQDGGGMYAEQFF. CDR3 DNA, as far as it was read: TGTGCCAGCAGCCAAGATGGGGGGGGGATGTATGCT.

This clone has just a few counts. Gene names are mouse gene names. The DNA read from the CDR3 is TGTGCCAGCAGTGACAGGGAATATAATTCGCCC. Its translation is CASSDREYNSP. The entire CDR3 is CASSDREYNSPLYF. The V call is TRBV19, the J call TRBJ1-6; 7 bases fit TRBD1. The read finishes 3 residues shy of the CDR3 end, and the germline J gene is used to complete it. TRBJ1-6 is designated an ORF whose function remains uncertain. The junction had 2 bases not matched to a gene; V was cut back by 4 bases and J by 4 bases. Germline CDR1 FNHDT, CDR2 SITEND (reference sequence). This CDR3 spans 14 amino acids.

This clone showed up just a few times. The gene symbols are mouse symbols. The read ends 4 residues before the CDR3 terminus; that terminus is restored from the germline J gene. This chain connects TRBV13-1 to TRBJ1-1; 10 bases line up with TRBD1. Looked up from germline, CDR1 is NSHNY and CDR2 is SYGAGN. The V and J ends lost 4 bases and 1 base, in that order; junction bases with no gene match: 4. CDR3 length: 15 amino acids. The CDR3 DNA, read in part, is TGTGCCAGCAGTACTCGACAGGGGGCGAACACA. It yields the protein CASSTRQGANT. The CDR3 in its entirety is CASSTRQGANTEVFF.

Concerning this clone itself: Any gene name here is a mouse gene name. The sequenced part of the CDR3 DNA is TGTGCCAGCAGTGAACAGGGCGAGCAAGAC. Translated: CASSEQGEQD. The full CDR3 reads CASSEQGEQDTQYF. The chain joins TRBV13-1 to TRBJ2-5, with TRBD1 as a possible D gene (6 bases). From the germline J gene comes the end of the CDR3, since the read stops 4 residues before it. Trimming pared 2 bases from V and 3 bases from J, leaving 10 bases between. Germline CDR1 reads NSHNY; CDR2 reads SYGAGN. There are 14 residues in the CDR3.

About this clone: The germline and genes are mouse ones. The CDR3 goes on 4 residues after the read ends, and that part is filled in from the germline J gene. Other DNA sequences from this sample encode an identical CDR3 as well. This rearrangement joins TRBV31 to TRBJ2-2, with 8 positions matching TRBD2. Germline CDR1 is GKSSPN and CDR2 is SITVG. V trimming: 3 bases; J trimming: 2 bases; junction bases outside the gene matches: 2. This CDR3 has 14 residues. The sequenced CDR3 bases are TGTGCCTGGAGGGACTGGGTGAACACCGGG. Residues: CAWRDWVNTG. The whole CDR3 region reads CAWRDWVNTGQLYF.

About this clone: Genes and germline are mouse. With the read ending 4 residues before the CDR3 end, the germline J gene is used to fill in that end. The chain couples TRBV4 to TRBJ2-1; 10 bases are a match to TRBD2. V dropped 5 bases and J dropped 5; count of bases not matched to a gene: 3. The germline gives CDR1 LGHDT, CDR2 YNNKQL (reference sequence). This CDR3 spans 14 amino acids. The CDR3 DNA, read in part, is TGTGCCAGCAGCCGGGACTGGGGTGATGCT. It encodes CASSRDWGDA. The entire CDR3 protein reads CASSRDWGDAEQFF.